This T cell receptor beta chain was sequenced during a study of T-cell reconstitution after alpha-beta-depleted transplantation in children. Germline CDR1 SGHRS, CDR2 YFSETQ. Trimming took off 5 bases at V and 5 bases at J, with 9 bases between the two ends. The CDR3 sequence is 12 residues long. A TCRbeta library incorporating unique molecular identifiers was prepared. From the PCR reads, TCRdb called clonotypes with MiXCR, one entry per CDR3 protein. The table lists about 360,000 distinct CDR3 sequences, about an eighth of them singletons. In its sample, this clonotype was seen many times. The clonotype comes from a human donor who donated a stem cell graft to a child with Fanconi anemia. The chain has TRBV5-1 and TRBJ2-3; D assignment may be TRBD1 or TRBD2 (5 bases each). Material: PBMCs, obtained from the stem cell graft. The CDR3 spells CASRGGGDTQYF. Here the CDR3 DNA reads TGCGCCAGCAGAGGTGGGGGAGATACGCAGTATTTT.